This T cell receptor (beta chain) comes out of a study of beta chain features in type 1 diabetes (dated by TCRdb to about 2018). Context from the whole study: Mean age, gender distribution, total cell number and subset yield did not differ between patients and healthy donors. The study compared the TCRB repertoires of sorted circulating CD4+ T cell subsets in recently diagnosed type 1 diabetes patients with those in matched healthy donors. Naive and central memory subsets were obtained from all 30 or so donors, but regulatory and stem cell-like memory subsets were isolated from only 8 patients and roughly 8 healthy donors. Across all samples, about 110 million sorted cells were examined, and cell number per subset correlated strongly with RNA yield. What the research found in general, with its limitations: Sequencing cDNA rather than genomic DNA could over-represent highly expressing activated cells, although activation and CD3 levels did not differ between groups. Naive, central memory and regulatory TCRB repertoires appeared to be more alike among patients than among healthy donors. In all four CD4+ subsets, TCRB CDR3 length was moderately but significantly shorter in type 1 diabetes patients. Because small numbers of individuals were included in the HLA sub-analyses, any influence of HLA type on TCRB rearrangement was left unresolved. Fewer insertions and more nucleotide deletions at VDJ recombination sites were observed in patients with type 1 diabetes, implying thymic rearrangement abnormalities. PCR may preferentially amplify shorter templates, but because patient and control samples were amplified and corrected together, any resulting skew would affect both groups equally.

CDR1 and CDR2 are read off the germline V gene as SQVTM and ANQGSEA. Cut back by 5 bases and 2 bases, the V and J ends lie 4 bases apart. The CDR3, cysteine through phenylalanine, is 12 amino acids long. Kept here is only the CDR3 DNA, which spans 36 bases and is read in frame from base 1. This clone was seen only a few times. Its antigen specificity is not known. There are no base qualities to consult, and no much larger clone falls within one base. Each donor gave one peripheral blood draw, about 110 mL on average, collected into heparinised tubes. Naive, central memory, regulatory and stem cell-like memory CD4+ T cells were sorted on a BD FACSAria II using a panel including CD45RO, CCR7, CD25, CD127, CD95 and CD27. Every sorted population had a purity above 98%. PBMCs were isolated right away by Lymphoprep density gradient centrifugation and were stained directly, without culture. So that batch effects would be minimized, each experiment stained and sorted samples in pairs, pairing one healthy donor with one patient.

The High Capacity cDNA Reverse Transcription Kit was used to reverse transcribe all of the isolated RNA, meaning that expressed TCRB transcripts were what got sequenced. Naive, central memory and regulatory T cell samples underwent deep immunoSEQ sequencing, averaging approximately 3.5 million total reads per sample. Sorted cells were lysed in RLT buffer, and RNA was extracted using DNase-treated RNeasy Micro or Mini kits according to cell number. Each cell subset was processed on its own to prevent cross-contamination, while patient and healthy donor samples were processed together. The immunoSEQ multiplex PCR was used to amplify TCRB sequences from cDNA, yielding 87-bp fragments that span the CDR3 region. Amplicons were sequenced on the Illumina HiSeq platform. Per the original workflow: Synthetic template baselines were used to correct PCR bias computationally, reads within Hamming distance 2 were collapsed, and singletons that could not be merged were discarded. Reads were aligned against IMGT so that V, D and J genes, CDR3 length and insertions or deletions at six rearrangement sites could be assigned. Clonotype counts were normalized to sorted cell number within each subset before computing true diversity and Gini coefficients with the tcR R package. The overlap coefficient, calculated on TCRB nucleotide sequences, was used to quantify repertoire sharing. TCRdb's version of the immuneACCESS table is confined to in-frame rearrangements and falls short of the full clone set. An unresolved V gene accounts for under half of the shortfall where checked; the remainder is of unknown origin. Clone size and the V and J calls come from that table; the DNA yielded D and trimming. This sample has about 180,000 clones in its table, and about 13% of those were observed once. 0.62% of the sample comes from the top ten.

This clonotype was sampled from a woman under 30 in good health. Recombination joined TRBV29-1 with TRBJ2-6, with no reliable assignment of the D segment. Sample: central memory CD4+ T cells from blood. The nucleotide sequence reads as follows: TGCAGCGTTTCTGCTGGGGCCAACGTCCTGACTTTC. Its protein reads: CSVSAGANVLTF. With the rest looked up from the reference TRBV29-1 and TRBJ2-6 genes rather than sequenced, the full variable domain is SAVISQKPSRDICQRGTSLTIQCQVDSQVTMMFWYRQQPGQSLTLIATANQGSEATYESGFVIDKFPISRPNLTFSTLTVSNMSPEDSSIYLCSVSAGANVLTFGAGSRLTVL.